Below, 7 T cell receptor beta chains from the same sample are listed, as sequenced in a study of shared clonotypes between healthy human individuals. Assay used: immunoSEQ multiplex PCR; TCRdb lists only in-frame clones, some missing. This sample yields about 2 million clones, of which 85% to 95% are seen a single time; approximately 0.13% belongs to the top ten. The sample consisted of naive CD4+ T cells sorted from blood. As to subset: CD45RA+ positively selected. The source is a man younger than 30 in good health.

The chain links TRBV18 to TRBJ1-4, with 7 bases identical to TRBD1. V lost 2 bases to trimming and J lost 6 bases; unmatched junction nucleotides: 6. The CDR3 is 15 residues long. Germline assignment: CDR1 KGHSH and CDR2 LQKENI. Written as DNA, the CDR3 is TGTGCCAGCTCACCAACGACAGGGACCTATGAAAAACTGTTTTTT. This encodes CASSPTTGTYEKLFF.

The V and J genes are TRBV7-3 and TRBJ1-1; 9 nucleotides match TRBD1. Germline CDR1 and CDR2: SGHTA and FQGTGA. With 5 bases clipped from V and 2 bases from J, the junction kept 3 bases outside the gene matches. This CDR3 comprises 14 residues. Here the CDR3 DNA reads TGTGCCAGCAGCCCGGACAGGGGTAACACTGAAGCTTTCTTT. Residues: CASSPDRGNTEAFF.

The chain joins TRBV21-1 to TRBJ1-1; the DNA was not used to check the table's D call, TRBD1. TRBV21-1 is listed as a pseudogene. The CDR3 has 18 residues. This CDR3 reads CASSKIQGQGARDTEAFF. DNA of the CDR3: TGTGCCAGCAGCAAAATCCAGGGACAGGGGGCGAGGGACACTGAAGCTTTCTTT.

This chain joins TRBV5-4 and TRBJ2-7, with D possibly TRBD2 on 6 matching bases. Germline V lookup: CDR1 SGHNT, CDR2 YYREEE (reference sequence). Trimming shortened V by 4 bases and J by 0 bases, and 14 bases separated the two germline ends. The CDR3 runs 15 residues. The DNA of the CDR3 is TGTGCCAGCAGCCGGACGGCGGGGAGCTCCTACGAGCAGTACTTC. Protein: CASSRTAGSSYEQYF.

V is TRBV4-3 and J is TRBJ2-3; 7 positions agree with TRBD2. The germline V gene has CDR1 LGHNA and CDR2 YSLEER. The CDR3 covers 13 residues. Trimming took 8 bases from V and 2 from J; bases not matched to a gene: 4. The CDR3 DNA reads as TGCGCCAGCGGTCGGGGGGTCACAGATACGCAGTATTTT. This sequence encodes CASGRGVTDTQYF.

This chain links TRBV5-4 with TRBJ2-7, with 8 bases matching TRBD1. This CDR3 region has 15 residues. CDR1 SGHNT and CDR2 YYREEE come from the germline V gene (reference sequence). Trimming took 2 bases from V and 4 from J; bases not matched to a gene: 8. The CDR3 region has the DNA TGTGCCAGCAGCTTACCCGGGACAGGTGAATACGAGCAGTACTTC. Amino acid sequence: CASSLPGTGEYEQYF.

The rearrangement joins TRBV5-1 to TRBJ2-3; 8 bases are a match to TRBD2. Per the germline V gene, CDR1 is SGHRS and CDR2 is YFSETQ. The CDR3 extends over 16 amino acids. The V segment lost 1 base and the J segment 2 bases; nucleotides outside the gene matches: 6. CDR3 DNA: TGCGCCAGCAGCTTGTTGTCGGGAGGGATCACAGATACGCAGTATTTT. It specifies CASSLLSGGITDTQYF.